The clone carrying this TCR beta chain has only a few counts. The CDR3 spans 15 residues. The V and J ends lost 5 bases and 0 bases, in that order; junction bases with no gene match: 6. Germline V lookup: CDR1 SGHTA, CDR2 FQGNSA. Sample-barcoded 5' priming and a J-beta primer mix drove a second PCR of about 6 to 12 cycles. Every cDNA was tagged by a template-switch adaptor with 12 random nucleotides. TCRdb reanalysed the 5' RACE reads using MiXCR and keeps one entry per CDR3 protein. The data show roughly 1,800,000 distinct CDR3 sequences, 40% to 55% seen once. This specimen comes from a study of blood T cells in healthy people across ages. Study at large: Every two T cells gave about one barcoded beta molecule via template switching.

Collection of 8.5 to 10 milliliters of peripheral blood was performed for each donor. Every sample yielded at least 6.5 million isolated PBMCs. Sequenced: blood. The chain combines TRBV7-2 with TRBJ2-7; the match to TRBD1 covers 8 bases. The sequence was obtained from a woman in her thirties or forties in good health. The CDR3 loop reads CASSLGQAASYEQYF. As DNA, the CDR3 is TGTGCCAGCAGCCTGGGACAGGCCGCCTCCTACGAGCAGTACTTC.